This T cell receptor beta chain originates from a study of blood T cells in healthy people across ages. Study conclusions and caveats: Comparison with aged donors showed that long-lived donors had more naive CD4+ cells and higher diversity.

This CDR3 spans 14 amino acids. V was clipped by 6 bases and J by 8 bases; unmatched bases: 7. Germline V CDR1 and CDR2: DFQATT, SNEGSKA (reference sequence). Concerning this clonotype itself: No antigen is known for it.

Next came a second PCR, run for roughly 6 to 11 cycles, which used a sample-barcoded 5' primer along with a J-beta primer mix. TCRdb reprocessed the 5' RACE reads with MiXCR, giving one entry per CDR3 protein. This table holds about 1,000,000 distinct CDR3 sequences, 40% to 45% found once. Sequencing was done on a sample of blood. The rearrangement links TRBV20-1 to TRBJ2-1, with TRBD2 matching 13 bases. The clonotype was recovered from a woman aged 60-75 years in good health. The CDR3 is CSAPLAGGPYEQFF. In nucleotides, the CDR3 is TGCAGTGCGCCACTAGCGGGAGGGCCGTATGAGCAGTTCTTC.